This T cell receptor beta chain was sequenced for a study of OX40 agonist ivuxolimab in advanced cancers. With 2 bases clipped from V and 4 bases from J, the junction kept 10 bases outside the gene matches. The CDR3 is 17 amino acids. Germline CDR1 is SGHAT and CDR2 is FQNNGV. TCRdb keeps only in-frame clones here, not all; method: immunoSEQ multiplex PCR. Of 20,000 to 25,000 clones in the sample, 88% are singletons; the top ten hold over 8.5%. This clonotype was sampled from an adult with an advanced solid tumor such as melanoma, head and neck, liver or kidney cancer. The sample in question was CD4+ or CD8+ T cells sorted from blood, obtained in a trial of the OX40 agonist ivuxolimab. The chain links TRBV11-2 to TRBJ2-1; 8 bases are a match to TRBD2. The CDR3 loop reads CASSLPSGLVRYNEQFF. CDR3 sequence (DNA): TGTGCCAGCAGCTTACCCTCGGGACTAGTAAGGTACAATGAGCAGTTCTTC.